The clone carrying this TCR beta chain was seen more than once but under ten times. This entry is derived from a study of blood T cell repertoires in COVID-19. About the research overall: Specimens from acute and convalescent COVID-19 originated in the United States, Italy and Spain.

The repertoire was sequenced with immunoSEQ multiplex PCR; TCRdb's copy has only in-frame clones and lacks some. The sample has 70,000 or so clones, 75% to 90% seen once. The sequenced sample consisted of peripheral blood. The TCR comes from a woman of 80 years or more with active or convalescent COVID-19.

CDR3 DNA sequence: TGTGCCAGCAGCGGGGGGGGGACAGCACCTATAACGCAGTATTTT. Protein: CASSGGGTAPITQYF. This chain joins TRBV6-5 and TRBJ2-3, with a tentative D call TRBD2 (8 bases). The CDR3 consists of 15 residues. Trimming removed 6 bases from V and 9 bases from J, with 22 bases in between. Germline V CDR1 and CDR2: MNHEY, SVGAGI.